These 29 T cell receptor beta chains were all obtained from the same sample, sequenced in a study of blood T cells in healthy people across ages. Then a second PCR, running about 6 to 12 cycles, was carried out with a sample-barcoded 5' primer and a J-beta primer mix. TCRdb re-derived calls from the 5' RACE reads in MiXCR, one entry per CDR3 protein. The data hold approximately 350,000 distinct CDR3 sequences, with roughly half observed a single time. Sequenced sample: blood. All receptors derive from a man aged 55 to 70 in good health.

V gene TRBV20-1 combines with J gene TRBJ2-3, with D hard to call. Germline V gene sequence: CDR1 DFQATT, CDR2 SNEGSKA (reference sequence). V gave up 4 bases and J gave up 5 bases, with 16 bases separating them. This CDR3 is 14 amino acids long. The CDR3 DNA is TGCAGTGCTACCTGGGCCGCGAAGGGAGATACGCAGTATTTT. Translating gives CSATWAAKGDTQYF.

V is TRBV20-1 and J is TRBJ2-1; 12 bases map to TRBD2. This CDR3 has 17 amino acids. From germline, CDR1 is DFQATT and CDR2 SNEGSKA (reference sequence). V gave up 0 bases and J gave up 4 bases; unmatched junction bases: 7. The CDR3 reads CSARDPRTSGVYNEQFF. CDR3 coding DNA: TGCAGTGCTAGAGATCCCCGGACTAGCGGGGTTTACAATGAGCAGTTCTTC.

The chain joins TRBV12-3 or TRBV12-4 to TRBJ2-7, with D uncertain. V gave up 4 bases and J gave up 3 bases, with 16 bases separating them. The CDR3 covers 15 residues. In nucleotides, the CDR3 is TGTGCCAGCAGTTCCTCTGCGGTCCTTCGCTACGAGCAGTACTTC. It codes for CASSSSAVLRYEQYF.

V gene TRBV20-1 combines with J gene TRBJ1-6; TRBD1 might be the D (5 bases). Looked up from germline, CDR1 is DFQATT and CDR2 is SNEGSKA (reference sequence). The CDR3 has 13 residues. V was cut by 3 bases and J by 8 bases, with 11 bases left in between. The CDR3: CSARGQGDSPLHF. The CDR3 region has the DNA TGCAGTGCTAGGGGCCAGGGTGATTCACCCCTCCACTTT.

This clonotype has just a few counts. DNA of the CDR3: TGTGCCACCAGCAGAGATAGGGTAAACACTGAAGCTTTCTTT. It yields the protein CATSRDRVNTEAFF. The V call is TRBV15, the J call TRBJ1-1; D gene uncertain. The ends were cut back, 0 bases at V and 2 bases at J, with 7 bases in the middle. Germline CDR1 reads LNHNV; CDR2 reads YYDKDF (reference sequence). The CDR3 covers 14 residues.

The chain is built from TRBV7-2 and TRBJ2-3, with D perhaps matching TRBD2 (6 bases). Germline CDR1 and CDR2: SGHTA and FQGNSA. Trimming shortened V by 3 bases and J by 10 bases, and 14 bases separated the two germline ends. The length of the CDR3 is 13 residues. CDR3 amino acids: CASSLSGLPAQYF. DNA for the CDR3: TGTGCCAGCAGCTTGTCGGGACTCCCGGCGCAGTATTTT. Combining the CDR3 with reference TRBV7-2 and TRBJ2-3 gives the whole variable domain GAGVSQSPSNKVTEKGKDVELRCDPISGHTALYWYRQSLGQGLEFLIYFQGNSAPDKSGLPSDRFSAERTGGSVSTLTIQRTQQEDSAVYLCASSLSGLPAQYFGPGTRLTVL.

On this clonotype: This may be a read error: a much more frequent sequence differs by one nucleotide. The V gene is TRBV7-3, the J gene TRBJ2-4, with 7 bases aligning to TRBD2. CDR1 and CDR2 from the germline V gene are SGHTA and FQGTGA. The CDR3 length is 17 residues. CDR3 sequence reads: CASSPGGGSAAKNTQYF. CDR3 nucleotides: TGTGCCAGCAGCCCGGGAGGAGGTAGCGCAGCCAAAAACACTCAGTACTTC.

The chain joins TRBV13 to TRBJ2-5, with D perhaps TRBD1 (7 bases). The J call may be mistaken, given a closer DNA end match to TRBJ2-7. CDR1 and CDR2 (germline): PRHDT, FYEKMQ (reference sequence). The CDR3 is made up of 15 amino acids. This CDR3 is CASSLSGGLIDEQYF. The DNA for the CDR3 is TGTGCCAGCAGCCTGTCAGGGGGGTTAATTGACGAGCAGTACTTC.

Only a few counts were recorded for this clonotype. The rearrangement joins TRBV13 to TRBJ2-7; no clear D gene. The DNA end is more similar to TRBJ2-5, so the J call may be wrong. CDR1 is PRHDT, CDR2 FYEKMQ, per germline (reference sequence). There are 14 residues in the CDR3. The CDR3 here is CASSNRNNLETQYF. The CDR3 bases are TGTGCCAGCAGCAATCGAAACAACCTGGAGACCCAGTACTTC.

This clonotype was counted at least ten times. The rearrangement uses TRBV6-5 and TRBJ2-3; D is perhaps TRBD1 or TRBD2 (5 bases each). V gave up 6 bases and J gave up 3 bases, with 22 bases separating them. This CDR3 has 17 residues. Germline V gene lookup returns CDR1 MNHEY and CDR2 SVGAGI. CDR3 DNA: TGTGCCAGCAGCCTTGCCGGGATGAGGGGAGATACAGATACGCAGTATTTT. Amino acids: CASSLAGMRGDTDTQYF.

This clonotype was detected ten times or more. The V gene is TRBV20-1, the J gene TRBJ2-7, with a tentative D call TRBD1 (6 bases). The V end lost 4 bases, the J end lost 3 bases, and 19 bases lay between the germline ends. The CDR3 is 15 residues long. Germline V CDR1 and CDR2: DFQATT, SNEGSKA (reference sequence). The CDR3 protein is CSAISDSQLFYEQYF. The CDR3, as DNA: TGCAGTGCTATATCGGACAGTCAACTTTTCTACGAGCAGTACTTC.

The chain uses TRBV4-2 and TRBJ2-3; TRBD1 matches at 10 bases. The CDR3 totals 17 residues. Germline V gives CDR1 LGHNA, CDR2 YNFKEQ. J was trimmed by 4 bases and V by 3 bases; bases with no gene match: 10. For the CDR3, the DNA is TGTGCCAGCAGCCAGACTACCGGGACAGGGGTGGCAGATACGCAGTATTTT. It specifies CASSQTTGTGVADTQYF.

This clonotype was counted only a few times. The chain links TRBV12-3 or TRBV12-4 to TRBJ1-5; no definite D call. V dropped 5 bases and J dropped 6 bases, with 17 bases sitting between them. CDR3 length: 15 residues. CDR3 nucleotides: TGTGCCAGCAGTCCCCGAGTGAGTGTCGGTCAGCCCCAGCATTTT. It codes for CASSPRVSVGQPQHF.

The gene calls are TRBV5-1 and TRBJ1-2; unclear D gene. The CDR3 totals 16 residues. Trimming shortened V by 0 bases and J by 6 bases, and 18 bases separated the two germline ends. Looked up from germline, CDR1 is SGHRS and CDR2 is YFSETQ. The CDR3 spells CASSLVLTADPDGYTF. CDR3 sequence (DNA): TGCGCCAGCAGCTTGGTACTAACAGCCGACCCCGATGGCTACACCTTC.

In its sample, this clonotype was seen a few times. The V gene is TRBV20-1, the J gene TRBJ1-2, with 7 bases identical to TRBD1. The CDR3 totals 14 residues. Germline-derived CDR1 and CDR2 are DFQATT and SNEGSKA (reference sequence). With V trimmed by 0 bases and J by 7 bases, 8 bases remained unmatched. CDR3 nucleotides: TGCAGTGCTAGAGATGGGGAGGGGGCCTGTGGCTACACCTTC. This translates into CSARDGEGACGYTF.

This CDR3 reads CASSPEEQYF. In DNA, the CDR3 is TGTGCCAGCAGCCCGGAGGAGCAGTACTTC. J is TRBJ2-4 and V is TRBV7-9, with a possible D match to TRBD2 (5 bases). The CDR3 is 10 amino acids. Per the germline V gene, CDR1 is SEHNR and CDR2 is FQNEAQ (reference sequence). V lost 5 bases to trimming and J lost 13 bases, with 9 bases between them.

The V and J genes are TRBV20-1 and TRBJ1-1, with unresolved D. The CDR3 runs to 13 residues. Trimming cost V 1 base and J 7 bases, with 13 bases left between them. Germline V gene lookup returns CDR1 DFQATT and CDR2 SNEGSKA (reference sequence). The CDR3 region has the DNA TGCAGTGCTAGAGCTAGTGGCAGGCTTGAAGCTTTCTTT. Its translation is CSARASGRLEAFF.

This rearrangement joins TRBV6-6 to TRBJ2-4, with TRBD1 identical over 8 bases. CDR3 length: 15 residues. Germline trimming cut 7 bases from V and 4 bases from J; bases unmatched to any gene: 9. CDR1 is MNHNY and CDR2 is SVGAGI in the germline V gene (reference sequence). CDR3 sequence: CASNLDRAIKNIQYF. Written as DNA, the CDR3 is TGTGCCAGCAACCTGGACAGGGCCATAAAAAACATTCAGTACTTC.

There are many counts of this clonotype. The V and J genes are TRBV28 and TRBJ2-3; D ambiguous. CDR3 length: 13 residues. Germline loops: CDR1 MDHEN, CDR2 SYDVKM. V was pared by 6 bases and J by 3 bases, with 10 bases between. CDR3 nucleotide sequence: TGTGCCAGCAGCGCCCCACAGACAGATACGCAGTATTTT. Protein sequence: CASSAPQTDTQYF.

The chain links TRBV20-1 to TRBJ2-3; D unclear. The germline V gene encodes CDR1 DFQATT and CDR2 SNEGSKA (reference sequence). V shed 1 base and J shed 4 bases, with 21 bases lying between them. The CDR3 has 17 residues. CDR3 loop: CSARVPKAVLRSDTQYF. CDR3 nucleotides: TGCAGTGCTAGAGTTCCTAAGGCCGTCTTACGTTCAGATACGCAGTATTTT.

CDR3 residues: CASSLVRRTGGEQYF. The CDR3 DNA sequence: TGTGCCAGCAGCTTAGTACGTCGGACAGGAGGCGAGCAGTACTTC. The V and J genes are TRBV7-2 and TRBJ2-7, with 7 bases identical to TRBD1. CDR1 and CDR2 (germline): SGHTA, FQGNSA. V shed 1 base, J shed 6 bases, and the junction held 9 bases outside the gene matches. The CDR3 has 15 residues.

The chain joins TRBV12-3 or TRBV12-4 to TRBJ1-2; TRBD1 is a possible D gene (5 bases). Trimming left V 5 bases short and J 1 base short, with 11 bases between. CDR3 length: 14 residues. DNA of the CDR3: TGTGCCAGCAGTCAGACAGAAATTAACTATGGCTACACCTTC. Its protein is CASSQTEINYGYTF.

The V and J genes are TRBV7-9 and TRBJ2-2; D is tentatively TRBD1 or TRBD2 (5 bases each). Trimming shortened V by 5 bases and J by 1 base, and 14 bases separated the two germline ends. CDR3 length: 16 amino acids. The germline V gene encodes CDR1 SEHNR and CDR2 FQNEAQ (reference sequence). This CDR3 reads CASSPPGRMNTGELFF. CDR3 sequence (DNA): TGTGCCAGCAGCCCCCCGGGACGGATGAACACCGGGGAGCTGTTTTTT.

This sequence joins TRBV10-2 and TRBJ2-7; tentatively, D is TRBD1 (6 bases). The CDR3 is 14 amino acids. Germline-derived CDR1 and CDR2 are WSHSY and SAAADI. Trimming pared 4 bases from V and 2 bases from J, leaving 12 bases between. CDR3 sequence reads: CASSALGQTYEQYF. CDR3 nucleotide sequence: TGCGCCAGCAGTGCTCTTGGACAGACCTACGAGCAGTACTTC.

This rearrangement joins TRBV20-1 to TRBJ2-3, with 13 nucleotides matching TRBD2. J was trimmed by 2 bases and V by 6 bases; bases with no gene match: 5. This CDR3 has 15 residues. CDR1 is DFQATT, CDR2 SNEGSKA, per germline (reference sequence). As DNA, the CDR3 is TGCAGTGCCAGGGGACTAGCGGGATACACAGATACGCAGTATTTT. Protein: CSARGLAGYTDTQYF.

This clonotype was seen a handful of times. V usage is TRBV12-3 or TRBV12-4 and J usage is TRBJ2-5; D could derive from TRBD1 or TRBD2 (5 bases each). CDR3 length: 17 amino acids. V shed 2 bases and J shed 3 bases, with 19 bases lying between them. DNA for the CDR3: TGTGCCAGCAGTTTATGGGGAAACGGGGCATTAAAAGAGACCCAGTACTTC. This encodes CASSLWGNGALKETQYF.

The rearrangement links TRBV27 to TRBJ1-1; no firm D call. The ends were cut back, 3 bases at V and 0 bases at J, with 5 bases in the middle. The CDR3 is 13 amino acids. Germline V CDR1 and CDR2: MNHEY, SMNVEV (reference sequence). This CDR3 is CASSFTVNTEAFF. CDR3 coding DNA: TGTGCCAGCAGTTTCACAGTGAACACTGAAGCTTTCTTT.

This clonotype was seen a few times. The CDR3 spells CASTIRGTEAFF. The CDR3, as DNA: TGTGCCAGCACCATACGGGGCACTGAAGCTTTCTTT. The chain recombines TRBV28 with TRBJ1-1; D not certain. Trimming took off 7 bases at V and 4 bases at J, with 10 bases between the two ends. Germline V gene data show CDR1 as MDHEN and CDR2 as SYDVKM. The CDR3 contains 12 residues.

This clonotype was detected only a few times. This chain connects TRBV9 to TRBJ2-3; D unresolved. Germline values: CDR1 SGDLS, CDR2 YYNGEE. This CDR3 has 12 amino acids. Trimming shortened V by 4 bases and J by 6 bases, and 9 bases separated the two germline ends. The DNA for the CDR3 is TGTGCCAGCAGCCAAATAGGGGATACGCAGTATTTT. This translates into CASSQIGDTQYF.